The 9 T cell receptor beta chains in this list originate from one sample, sequenced in a study of T cell changes during pregnancy in multiple sclerosis. Sequencing was performed with immunoSEQ multiplex PCR; in TCRdb, only in-frame clones are kept and a portion is missing. Of 65,000 to 90,000 clones in the sample, roughly 92% were seen once. The sequences come from peripheral blood, collected in the first trimester of pregnancy. The origin of the receptors is a female donor with multiple sclerosis, enrolled in a pregnancy study.

In DNA form, the CDR3 reads TGCGCCAGCAGCTTGGGGCACGAGAACACTGAAGCTTTCTTT. The encoded protein is CASSLGHENTEAFF. This chain connects TRBV5-1 to TRBJ1-1, with unresolved D. CDR1 is SGHRS, CDR2 YFSETQ, per germline. V lost 0 bases, J lost 1 base, and 7 bases lay in between. The CDR3 is 14 residues long.

The CDR3, as DNA: TGTGCCAGCAGCTCGGTTAATAGCAATCAGCCCCAGCATTTT. Its translation: CASSSVNSNQPQHF. The chain carries TRBV7-2 and TRBJ1-5; D not resolved. The CDR3 is 14 residues long. Germline loops: CDR1 SGHTA, CDR2 FQGNSA. Trimming pared 4 bases from V and 0 bases from J, leaving 7 bases between.

This clone was seen a single time. The genes are TRBV28 and TRBJ2-7, with a possible D match to TRBD1 (6 bases). The CDR3 has 14 residues. CDR1 MDHEN and CDR2 SYDVKM come from the germline V gene. V dropped 5 bases and J dropped 0 bases, with 11 bases sitting between them. CDR3 bases: TGTGCCAGCAGTCATAGGGGGAGCTCCTACGAGCAGTACTTC. Its protein is CASSHRGSSYEQYF.

The rearrangement links TRBV6-1 to TRBJ2-5; D possibly corresponds to TRBD1 (6 bases). Between the trimmed V and J ends, which lost 7 bases and 2 bases, there was a span of 11 bases. The CDR3 has 13 residues. The germline V gene has CDR1 MNHNS and CDR2 SASEGT. The CDR3 DNA follows: TGTGCCAGCATTGGGGGCGCACAAGAGACCCAGTACTTC. Protein: CASIGGAQETQYF.

This sequence joins TRBV27 and TRBJ1-5; possibly TRBD1 for D (5 bases). CDR1 and CDR2 (germline): MNHEY, SMNVEV (reference sequence). Trimming took off 8 bases at V and 1 base at J, with 12 bases between the two ends. CDR3 length: 14 residues. The CDR3 loop is CASGSRASNQPQHF. CDR3 nucleotide sequence: TGTGCCAGCGGCTCCAGGGCAAGCAATCAGCCCCAGCATTTT.

The V call is TRBV15, the J call TRBJ2-1; 11 bases fit TRBD2. The CDR3 length is 15 residues. J gave up 9 bases and V 5 bases, and 9 bases lay outside the gene matches. The germline gives CDR1 LNHNV, CDR2 YYDKDF (reference sequence). CDR3 region: CATSSRSGGAGEQFF. The CDR3 nucleotides are TGTGCCACCAGCTCCCGTAGCGGGGGGGCAGGTGAGCAGTTCTTC.

The chain joins TRBV6-5 to TRBJ1-2; D unresolved. The CDR3 totals 13 residues. Trimming stripped 0 bases from V and 8 bases from J, with 10 bases between. The germline CDR1 and CDR2 sequences are MNHEY and SVGAGI. The CDR3 here is CASSYSMGRGYTF. The CDR3 nucleotides read TGTGCCAGCAGTTACTCGATGGGGAGGGGCTACACCTTC.

This sequence joins TRBV19 and TRBJ1-5, with 10 bases aligning to TRBD1. In germline, CDR1 is LNHDA, CDR2 SQIVND (reference sequence). The CDR3 spans 16 residues. V lost 5 bases, J lost 3 bases, and 7 bases stayed unmatched. The CDR3, as DNA: TGTGCCAGTAGTGGGACAGGGGATATTAACAATCAGCCCCAGCATTTT. Translating it yields CASSGTGDINNQPQHF. Filled out from reference TRBV19 and TRBJ1-5, the complete variable domain reads DGGITQSPKYLFRKEGQNVTLSCEQNLNHDAMYWYRQDPGQGLRLIYYSQIVNDFQKGDIAEGYSVSREKKESFPLTVTSAQKNPTAFYLCASSGTGDINNQPQHFGDGTRLSIL.

The V call is TRBV5-6, the J call TRBJ2-7, with 10 bases lining up with TRBD1. Germline assignment: CDR1 SGHDT and CDR2 YYEEEE. V was pared by 0 bases and J by 4 bases, with 1 base of the junction left unmatched. The CDR3 runs 14 residues. Written as DNA, the CDR3 is TGTGCCAGCAGCTTGGGGGACAGGGGTTACGAGCAGTACTTC. Translation gives CASSLGDRGYEQYF. The whole variable domain, filled in from reference TRBV5-6 and TRBJ2-7, reads DAGVTQSPTHLIKTRGQQVTLRCSPKSGHDTVSWYQQALGQGPQFIFQYYEEEERQRGNFPDRFSGHQFPNYSSELNVNALLLGDSALYLCASSLGDRGYEQYFGPGTRLTVT.